This TCR beta chain is drawn from a study of blood T cells in healthy people across ages. Germline CDR1 reads MNHEY; CDR2 reads SVGEGT. The CDR3 spans 15 residues. V was shortened by 0 bases and J by 0 bases, with 3 bases between the two germline ends. Together with a sample-barcoded 5' primer, a J-beta primer mix was included in a second PCR lasting roughly 6 to 12 cycles. The template-switch adaptor, which had 12 random nucleotides, put a tag on each cDNA molecule. TCRdb fed the 5' RACE reads into MiXCR, producing one record per CDR3 protein. The sample consists of roughly 930,000 distinct CDR3 sequences, around 49% of them appearing once.

The TCR sequence derives from a man aged 25 to 45 in good health. The chain links TRBV6-2 or TRBV6-3 to TRBJ2-6; D gene ambiguous. Material for sequencing was blood. CDR3 in DNA: TGTGCCAGCAGTTACTCGCTCTCTGGGGCCAACGTCCTGACTTTC. Translation gives CASSYSLSGANVLTF.